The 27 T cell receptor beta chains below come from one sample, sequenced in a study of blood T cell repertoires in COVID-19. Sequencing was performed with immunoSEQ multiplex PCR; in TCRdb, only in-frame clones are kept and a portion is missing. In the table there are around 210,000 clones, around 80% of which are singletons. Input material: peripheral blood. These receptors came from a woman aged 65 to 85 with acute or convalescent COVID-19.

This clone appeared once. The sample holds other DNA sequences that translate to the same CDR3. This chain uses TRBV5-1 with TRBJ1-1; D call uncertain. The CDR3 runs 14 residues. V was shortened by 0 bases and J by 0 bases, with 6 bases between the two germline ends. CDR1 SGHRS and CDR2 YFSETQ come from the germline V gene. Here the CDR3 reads CASSLDSLNTEAFF. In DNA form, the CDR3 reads TGCGCCAGCAGCTTGGACAGTTTGAACACTGAAGCTTTCTTT.

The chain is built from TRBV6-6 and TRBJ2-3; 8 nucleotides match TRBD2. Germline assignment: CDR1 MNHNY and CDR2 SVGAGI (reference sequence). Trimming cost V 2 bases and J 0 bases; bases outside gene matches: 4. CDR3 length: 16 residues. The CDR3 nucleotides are TGTGCCAGCAGTTACCGTAGCGGGACGAGCACAGATACGCAGTATTTT. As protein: CASSYRSGTSTDTQYF.

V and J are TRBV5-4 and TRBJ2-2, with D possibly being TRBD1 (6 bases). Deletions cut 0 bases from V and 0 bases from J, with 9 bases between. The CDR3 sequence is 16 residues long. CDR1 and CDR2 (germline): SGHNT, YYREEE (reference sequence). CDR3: CASSLDRAPNTGELFF. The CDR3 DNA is TGTGCCAGCAGCTTGGACAGGGCGCCGAACACCGGGGAGCTGTTTTTT.

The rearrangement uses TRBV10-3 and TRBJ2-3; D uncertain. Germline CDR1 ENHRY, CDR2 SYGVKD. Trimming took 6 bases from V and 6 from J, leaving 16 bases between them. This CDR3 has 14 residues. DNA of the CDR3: TGTGCCATCAGCTCCCCCGTCCTCGAGGATACGCAGTATTTT. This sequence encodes CAISSPVLEDTQYF.

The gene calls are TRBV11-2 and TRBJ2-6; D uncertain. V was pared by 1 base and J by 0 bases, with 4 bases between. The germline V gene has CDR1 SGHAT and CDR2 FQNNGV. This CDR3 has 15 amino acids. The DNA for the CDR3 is TGTGCCAGCAGCTTAGCGTACTCTGGGGCCAACGTCCTGACTTTC. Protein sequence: CASSLAYSGANVLTF.

Here the CDR3 reads CASSLQLEAEEYEETQYF. DNA for the CDR3: TGTGCCAGCAGTCTTCAGTTGGAGGCCGAGGAGTATGAGGAGACCCAGTACTTC. The chain employs TRBV28 and TRBJ2-5; D might be TRBD2 (5 bases). Germline CDR1 and CDR2: MDHEN and SYDVKM. The CDR3 consists of 18 residues. V was clipped by 5 bases and J by 5 bases, with 27 bases between them.

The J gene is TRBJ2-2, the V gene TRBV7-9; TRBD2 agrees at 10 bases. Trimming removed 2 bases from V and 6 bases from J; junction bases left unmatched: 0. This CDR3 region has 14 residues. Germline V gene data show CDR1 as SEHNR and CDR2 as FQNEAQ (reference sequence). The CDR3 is CASSLLAGAGELFF. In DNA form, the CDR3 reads TGTGCCAGCAGCTTACTAGCGGGAGCCGGGGAGCTGTTTTTT.

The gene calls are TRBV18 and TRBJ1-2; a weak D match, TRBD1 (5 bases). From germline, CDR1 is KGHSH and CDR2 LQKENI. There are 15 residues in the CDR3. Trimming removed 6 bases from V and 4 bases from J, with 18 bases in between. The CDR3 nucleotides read TGTGCCAGCTCTCCCGACAGCCCCAGATCCTATGGCTACACCTTC. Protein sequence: CASSPDSPRSYGYTF.

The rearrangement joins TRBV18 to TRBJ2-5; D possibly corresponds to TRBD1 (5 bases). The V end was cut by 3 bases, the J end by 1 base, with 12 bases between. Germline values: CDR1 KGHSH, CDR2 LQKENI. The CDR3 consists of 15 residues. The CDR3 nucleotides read TGTGCCAGCTCACCGGTGCTGGGGCCCCAAGAGACCCAGTACTTC. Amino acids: CASSPVLGPQETQYF.

As DNA, the CDR3 is TGCAGTGCTCCACAGGGAGTTACGCAGTATTTT. Its translation is CSAPQGVTQYF. The chain joins TRBV20-1 to TRBJ2-3, with D possibly being TRBD1 (6 bases). The germline V and J ends were trimmed by 5 bases and 8 bases, with 11 bases remaining between them. The CDR3 loop spans 11 amino acids. Per the germline V gene, CDR1 is DFQATT and CDR2 is SNEGSKA (reference sequence).

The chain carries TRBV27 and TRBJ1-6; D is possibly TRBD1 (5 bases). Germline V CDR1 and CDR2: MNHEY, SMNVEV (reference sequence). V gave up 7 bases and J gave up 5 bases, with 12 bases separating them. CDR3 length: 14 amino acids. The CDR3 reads CASTLDRHNSPLHF. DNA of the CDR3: TGTGCCAGCACCTTAGACAGACATAATTCACCCCTCCACTTT.

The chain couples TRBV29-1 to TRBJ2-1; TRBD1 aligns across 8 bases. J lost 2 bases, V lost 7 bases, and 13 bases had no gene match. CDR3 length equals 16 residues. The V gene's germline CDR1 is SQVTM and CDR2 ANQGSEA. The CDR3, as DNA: TGCAGCGCCGTCAGCCCCAGACAGGGGACCTACAATGAGCAGTTCTTC. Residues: CSAVSPRQGTYNEQFF.

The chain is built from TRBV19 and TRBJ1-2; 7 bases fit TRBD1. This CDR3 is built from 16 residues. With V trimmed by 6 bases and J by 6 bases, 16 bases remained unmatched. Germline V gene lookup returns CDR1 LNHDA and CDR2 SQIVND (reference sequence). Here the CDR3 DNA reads TGTGCCAGTAGGGGGGGATTCGACAGGGTTGAAGATGGCTACACCTTC. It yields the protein CASRGGFDRVEDGYTF.

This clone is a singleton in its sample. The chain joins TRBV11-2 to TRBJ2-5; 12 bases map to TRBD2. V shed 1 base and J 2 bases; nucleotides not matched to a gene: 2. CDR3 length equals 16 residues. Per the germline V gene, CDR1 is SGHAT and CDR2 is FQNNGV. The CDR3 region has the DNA TGTGCCAGCAGCTTAGGAGGACTAGCGGGACAAGAGACCCAGTACTTC. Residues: CASSLGGLAGQETQYF.

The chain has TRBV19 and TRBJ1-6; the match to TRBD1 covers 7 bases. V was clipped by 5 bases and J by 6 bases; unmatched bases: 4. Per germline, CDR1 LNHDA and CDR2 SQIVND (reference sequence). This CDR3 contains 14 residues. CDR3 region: CASSSRQGNSPLHF. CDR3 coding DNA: TGTGCCAGTAGTTCCCGACAGGGTAATTCACCCCTCCACTTT.

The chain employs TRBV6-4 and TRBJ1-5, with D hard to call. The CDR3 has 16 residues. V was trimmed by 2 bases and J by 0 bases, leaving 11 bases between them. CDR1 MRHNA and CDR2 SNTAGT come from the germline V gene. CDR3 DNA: TGTGCCAGCAGTGACCGACTGTTTGGTAGCAATCAGCCCCAGCATTTT. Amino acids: CASSDRLFGSNQPQHF.

The CDR3 nucleotides read TGTGCCAGCAGTGGCCCTAGCGGTTACGAGCAGTACTTC. It encodes CASSGPSGYEQYF. V usage is TRBV12-3 or TRBV12-4 and J usage is TRBJ2-7; 7 positions match TRBD2. The CDR3 consists of 13 residues. V lost 5 bases and J lost 4; bases outside the gene matches: 5.

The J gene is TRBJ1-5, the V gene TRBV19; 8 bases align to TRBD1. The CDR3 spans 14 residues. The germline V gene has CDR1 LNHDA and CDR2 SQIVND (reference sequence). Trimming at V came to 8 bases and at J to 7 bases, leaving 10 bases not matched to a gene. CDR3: CASQQTGGEQPQHF. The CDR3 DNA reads TGTGCCAGTCAGCAAACAGGGGGGGAACAGCCCCAGCATTTT.

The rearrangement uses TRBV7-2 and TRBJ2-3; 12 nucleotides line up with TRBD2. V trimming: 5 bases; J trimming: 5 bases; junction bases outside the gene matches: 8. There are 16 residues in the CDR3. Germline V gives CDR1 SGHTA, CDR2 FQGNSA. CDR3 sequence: CASSKRLAGAQDTQYF. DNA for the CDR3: TGTGCCAGCAGCAAAAGACTAGCGGGAGCCCAAGATACGCAGTATTTT.

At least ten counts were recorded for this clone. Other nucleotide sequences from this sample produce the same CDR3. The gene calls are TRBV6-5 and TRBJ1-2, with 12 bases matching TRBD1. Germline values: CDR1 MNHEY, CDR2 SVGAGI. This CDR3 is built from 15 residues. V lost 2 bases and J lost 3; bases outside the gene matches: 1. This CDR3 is CASSYGTGGDYGYTF. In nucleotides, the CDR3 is TGTGCCAGCAGTTACGGGACAGGGGGCGACTATGGCTACACCTTC.

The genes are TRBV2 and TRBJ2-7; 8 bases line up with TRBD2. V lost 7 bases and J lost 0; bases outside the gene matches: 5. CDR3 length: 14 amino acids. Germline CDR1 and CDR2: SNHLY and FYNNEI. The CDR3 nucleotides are TGTGCCAGCAAGGGACTAGTTAGCTCCTACGAGCAGTACTTC. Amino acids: CASKGLVSSYEQYF.

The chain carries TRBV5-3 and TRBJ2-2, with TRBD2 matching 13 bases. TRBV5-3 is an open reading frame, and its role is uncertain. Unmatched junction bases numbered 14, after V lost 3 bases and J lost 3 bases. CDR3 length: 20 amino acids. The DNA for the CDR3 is TGTGCCAGAAGCTGGGGGGTACTAGCGGGAGGGCCATGCGACACCGGGGAGCTGTTTTTT. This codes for CARSWGVLAGGPCDTGELFF.

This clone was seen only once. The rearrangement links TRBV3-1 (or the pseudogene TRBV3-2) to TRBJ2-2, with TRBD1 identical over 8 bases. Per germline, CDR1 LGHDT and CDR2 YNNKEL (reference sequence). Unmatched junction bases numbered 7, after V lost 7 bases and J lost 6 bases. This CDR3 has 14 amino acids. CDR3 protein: CASNLRGQPGELFF. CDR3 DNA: TGTGCCAGCAACCTCAGGGGGCAACCCGGGGAGCTGTTTTTT.

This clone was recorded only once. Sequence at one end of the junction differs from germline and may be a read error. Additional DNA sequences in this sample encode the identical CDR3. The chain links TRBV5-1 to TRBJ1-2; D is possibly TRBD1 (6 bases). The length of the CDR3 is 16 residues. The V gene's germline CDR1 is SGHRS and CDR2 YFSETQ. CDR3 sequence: CASSSSETGLNYGYTF. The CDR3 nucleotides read TGCGCCAGCAGCTCCTCCGAGACAGGACTTAACTATGGCTACACCTTT.

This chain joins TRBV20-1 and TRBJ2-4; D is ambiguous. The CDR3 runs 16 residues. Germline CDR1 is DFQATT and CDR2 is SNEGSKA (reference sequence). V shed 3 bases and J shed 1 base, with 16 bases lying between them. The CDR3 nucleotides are TGCAGTGCTAGTTTTTTCCAAAGAGAGGCCAAAAACATTCAGTACTTC. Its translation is CSASFFQREAKNIQYF.

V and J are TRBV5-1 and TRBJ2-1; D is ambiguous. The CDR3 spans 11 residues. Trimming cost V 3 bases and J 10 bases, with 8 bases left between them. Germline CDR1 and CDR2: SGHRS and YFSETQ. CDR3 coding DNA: TGCGCCAGCAGCTCCTCCTTAGAGCAGTTCTTC. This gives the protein CASSSSLEQFF.

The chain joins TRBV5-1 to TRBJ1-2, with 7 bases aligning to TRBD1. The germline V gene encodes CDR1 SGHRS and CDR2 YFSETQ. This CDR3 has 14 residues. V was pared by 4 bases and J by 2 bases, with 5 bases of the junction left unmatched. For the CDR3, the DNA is TGCGCCAGCAGCGCACAACAGGGGAACTATGGCTACACCTTC. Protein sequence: CASSAQQGNYGYTF.